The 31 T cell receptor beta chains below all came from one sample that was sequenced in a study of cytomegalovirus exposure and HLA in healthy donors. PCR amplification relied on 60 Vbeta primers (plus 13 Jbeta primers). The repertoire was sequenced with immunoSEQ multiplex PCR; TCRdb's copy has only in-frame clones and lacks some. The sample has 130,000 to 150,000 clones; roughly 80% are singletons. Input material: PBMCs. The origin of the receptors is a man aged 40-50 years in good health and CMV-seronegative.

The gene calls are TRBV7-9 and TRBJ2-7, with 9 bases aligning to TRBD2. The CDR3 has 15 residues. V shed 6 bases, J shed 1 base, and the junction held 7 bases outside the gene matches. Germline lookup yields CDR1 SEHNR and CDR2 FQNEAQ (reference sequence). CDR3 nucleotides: TGTGCCAGCAGGTTAAGACTAGCGGATTCCTACGAGCAGTACTTC. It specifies CASRLRLADSYEQYF.

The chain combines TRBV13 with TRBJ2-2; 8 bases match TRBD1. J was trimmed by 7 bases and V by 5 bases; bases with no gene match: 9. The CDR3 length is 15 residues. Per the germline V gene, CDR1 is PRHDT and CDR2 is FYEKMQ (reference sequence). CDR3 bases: TGTGCCAGCAGCCCCCGGACAGGGAGATACGGGGAGCTGTTTTTT. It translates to CASSPRTGRYGELFF.

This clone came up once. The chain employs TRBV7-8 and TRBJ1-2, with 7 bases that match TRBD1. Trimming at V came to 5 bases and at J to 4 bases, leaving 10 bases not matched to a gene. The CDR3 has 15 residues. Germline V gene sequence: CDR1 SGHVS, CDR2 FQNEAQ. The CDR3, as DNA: TGTGCCAGCAGCCCCGACAGGGTCCTTGGCTATGGCTACACCTTC. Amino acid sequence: CASSPDRVLGYGYTF. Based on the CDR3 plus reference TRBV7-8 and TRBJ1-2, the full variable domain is GAGVSQSPRYKVAKRGQDVALRCDPISGHVSLFWYQQALGQGPEFLTYFQNEAQLDKSGLPSDRFFAERPEGSVSTLKIQRTQQEDSAVYLCASSPDRVLGYGYTFGSGTRLTVV.

DNA of the CDR3: TGTGCCACAGGACAGCCCTACTACGAGCAGTACTTC. Its translation: CATGQPYYEQYF. The V and J genes are TRBV28 and TRBJ2-7; perhaps TRBD1 as D (6 bases). Germline V gene data show CDR1 as MDHEN and CDR2 as SYDVKM. V lost 10 bases and J 3 bases, leaving 13 bases between the germline ends. The CDR3 totals 12 residues.

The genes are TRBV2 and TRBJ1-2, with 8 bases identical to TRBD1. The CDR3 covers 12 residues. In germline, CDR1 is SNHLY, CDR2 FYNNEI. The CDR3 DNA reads TGTACCCGACGACAGGGGAACTATGGCTACACCTTC. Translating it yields CTRRQGNYGYTF.

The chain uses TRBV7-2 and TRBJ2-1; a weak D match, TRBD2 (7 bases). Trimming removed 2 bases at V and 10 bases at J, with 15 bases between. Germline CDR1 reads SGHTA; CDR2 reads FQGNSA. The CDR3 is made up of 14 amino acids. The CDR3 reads CASSLRRGPGEQFF. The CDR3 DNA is TGTGCCAGCAGCTTAAGGCGGGGGCCTGGGGAGCAGTTCTTC.

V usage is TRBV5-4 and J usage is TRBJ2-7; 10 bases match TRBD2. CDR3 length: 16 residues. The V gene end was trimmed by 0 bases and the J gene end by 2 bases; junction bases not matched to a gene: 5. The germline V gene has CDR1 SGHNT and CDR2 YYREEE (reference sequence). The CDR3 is CASSLAGLAGAYEQYF. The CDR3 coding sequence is TGTGCCAGCAGCTTGGCAGGCCTAGCGGGGGCCTACGAGCAGTACTTC.

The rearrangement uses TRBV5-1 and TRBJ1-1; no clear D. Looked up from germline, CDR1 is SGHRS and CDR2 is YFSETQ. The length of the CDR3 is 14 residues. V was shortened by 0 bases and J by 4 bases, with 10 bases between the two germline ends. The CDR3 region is CASSLDAVVTEAFF. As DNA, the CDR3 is TGCGCCAGCAGCTTGGATGCCGTAGTCACTGAAGCTTTCTTT. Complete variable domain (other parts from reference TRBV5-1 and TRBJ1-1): KAGVTQTPRYLIKTRGQQVTLSCSPISGHRSVSWYQQTPGQGLQFLFEYFSETQRNKGNFPGRFSGRQFSNSRSEMNVSTLELGDSALYLCASSLDAVVTEAFFGQGTRLTVV.

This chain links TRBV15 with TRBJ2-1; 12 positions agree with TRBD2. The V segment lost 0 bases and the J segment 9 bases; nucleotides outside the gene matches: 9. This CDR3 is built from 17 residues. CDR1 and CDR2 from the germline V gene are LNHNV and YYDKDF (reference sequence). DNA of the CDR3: TGTGCCACCAGCAGAGACCTACTAGCGGGGGGCTCTGGTGAGCAGTTCTTC. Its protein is CATSRDLLAGGSGEQFF.

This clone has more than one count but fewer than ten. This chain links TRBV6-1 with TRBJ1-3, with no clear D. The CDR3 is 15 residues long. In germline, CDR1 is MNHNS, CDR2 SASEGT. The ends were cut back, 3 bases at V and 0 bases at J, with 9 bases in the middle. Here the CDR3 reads CASSDRHGSGNTIYF. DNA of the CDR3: TGTGCCAGCAGTGACAGACATGGCTCTGGAAACACCATATATTTT.

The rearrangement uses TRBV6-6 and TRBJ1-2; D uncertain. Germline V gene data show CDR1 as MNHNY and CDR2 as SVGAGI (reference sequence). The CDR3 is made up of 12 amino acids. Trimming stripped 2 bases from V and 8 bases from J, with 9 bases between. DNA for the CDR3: TGTGCCAGCAGTTACGAGACATTAGGCTACACCTTC. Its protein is CASSYETLGYTF.

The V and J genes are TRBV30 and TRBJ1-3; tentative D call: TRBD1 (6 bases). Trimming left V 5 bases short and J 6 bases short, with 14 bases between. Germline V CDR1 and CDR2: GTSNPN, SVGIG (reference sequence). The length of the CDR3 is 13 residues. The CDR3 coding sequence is TGTGCCTGGCAGGCAGGGGTTGAAAACACCATATATTTT. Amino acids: CAWQAGVENTIYF.

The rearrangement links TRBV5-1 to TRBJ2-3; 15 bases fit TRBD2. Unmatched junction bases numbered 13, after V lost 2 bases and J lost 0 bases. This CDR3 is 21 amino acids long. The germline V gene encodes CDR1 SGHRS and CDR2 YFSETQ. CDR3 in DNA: TGCGCCAGCAGCTTACCCCCGGGACTAGCGGGGGGCACCTCTAGCACAGATACGCAGTATTTT. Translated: CASSLPPGLAGGTSSTDTQYF.

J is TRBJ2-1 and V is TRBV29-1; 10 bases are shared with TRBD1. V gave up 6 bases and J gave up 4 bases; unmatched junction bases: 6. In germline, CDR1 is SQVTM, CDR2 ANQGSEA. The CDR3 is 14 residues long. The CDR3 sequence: CSVRGTGVYNEQFF. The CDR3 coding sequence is TGCAGCGTCCGAGGGACAGGGGTGTACAATGAGCAGTTCTTC.

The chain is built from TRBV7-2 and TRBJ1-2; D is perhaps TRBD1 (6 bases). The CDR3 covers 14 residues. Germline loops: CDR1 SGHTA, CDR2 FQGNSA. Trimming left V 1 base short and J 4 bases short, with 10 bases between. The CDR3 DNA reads TGTGCCAGCAGCTTAGTTGGGGGCAGCTATGGCTACACCTTC. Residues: CASSLVGGSYGYTF.

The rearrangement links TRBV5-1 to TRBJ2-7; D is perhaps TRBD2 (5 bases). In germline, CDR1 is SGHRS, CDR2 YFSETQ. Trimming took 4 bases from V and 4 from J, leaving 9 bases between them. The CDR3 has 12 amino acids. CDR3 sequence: CASSPSGYEQYF. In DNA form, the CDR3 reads TGCGCCAGCAGCCCGTCGGGGTACGAGCAGTACTTC.

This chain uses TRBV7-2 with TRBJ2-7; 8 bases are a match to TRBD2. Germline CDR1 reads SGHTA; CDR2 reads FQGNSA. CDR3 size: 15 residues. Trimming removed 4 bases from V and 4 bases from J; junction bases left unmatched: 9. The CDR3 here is CASSWNAGGGYEQYF. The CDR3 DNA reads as TGTGCCAGCAGCTGGAATGCGGGGGGTGGGTACGAGCAGTACTTC.

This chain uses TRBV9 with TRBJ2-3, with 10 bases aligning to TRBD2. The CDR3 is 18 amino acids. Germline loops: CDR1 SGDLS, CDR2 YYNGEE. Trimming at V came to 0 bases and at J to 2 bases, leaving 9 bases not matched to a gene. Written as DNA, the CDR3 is TGTGCCAGCAGCGTAGTTCCCCTAGCGGGGGCCCCCACAGATACGCAGTATTTT. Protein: CASSVVPLAGAPTDTQYF. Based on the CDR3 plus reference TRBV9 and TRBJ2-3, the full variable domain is DSGVTQTPKHLITATGQRVTLRCSPRSGDLSVYWYQQSLDQGLQFLIQYYNGEERAKGNILERFSAQQFPDLHSELNLSSLELGDSALYFCASSVVPLAGAPTDTQYFGPGTRLTVL.

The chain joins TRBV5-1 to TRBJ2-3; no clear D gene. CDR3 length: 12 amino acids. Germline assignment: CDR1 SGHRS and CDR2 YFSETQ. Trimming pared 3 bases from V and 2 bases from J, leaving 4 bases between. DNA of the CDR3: TGCGCCAGCAGCTCCTCCACAGATACGCAGTATTTT. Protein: CASSSSTDTQYF.

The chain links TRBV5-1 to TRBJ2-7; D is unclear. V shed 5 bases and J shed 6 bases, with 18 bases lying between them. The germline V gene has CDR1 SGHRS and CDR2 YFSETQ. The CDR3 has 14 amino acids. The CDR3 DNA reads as TGCGCCAGCAGGAGTTTTATGCAGGCCATCGAGCAGTACTTC. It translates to CASRSFMQAIEQYF.

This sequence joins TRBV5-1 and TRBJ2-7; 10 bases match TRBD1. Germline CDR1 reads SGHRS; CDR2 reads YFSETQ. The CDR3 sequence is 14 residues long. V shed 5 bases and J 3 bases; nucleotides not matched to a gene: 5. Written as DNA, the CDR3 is TGCGCCAGCAGACGGGGACAGGGGAACTACGAGCAGTACTTC. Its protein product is CASRRGQGNYEQYF.

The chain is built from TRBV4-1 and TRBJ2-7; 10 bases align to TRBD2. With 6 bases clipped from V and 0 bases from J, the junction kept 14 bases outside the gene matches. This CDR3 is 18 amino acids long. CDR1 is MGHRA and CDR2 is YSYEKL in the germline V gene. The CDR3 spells CASSSTPSGGLSSYEQYF. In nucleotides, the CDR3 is TGCGCCAGCAGTTCGACACCTAGCGGGGGCCTTTCCTCCTACGAGCAGTACTTC.

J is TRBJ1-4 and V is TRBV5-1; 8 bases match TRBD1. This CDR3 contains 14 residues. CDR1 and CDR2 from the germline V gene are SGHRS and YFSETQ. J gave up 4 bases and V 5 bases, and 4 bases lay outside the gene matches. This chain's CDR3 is CASRTQGVNEKLFF. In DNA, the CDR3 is TGCGCCAGCAGGACACAGGGGGTTAATGAAAAACTGTTTTTT. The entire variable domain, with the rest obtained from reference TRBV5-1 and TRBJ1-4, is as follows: KAGVTQTPRYLIKTRGQQVTLSCSPISGHRSVSWYQQTPGQGLQFLFEYFSETQRNKGNFPGRFSGRQFSNSRSEMNVSTLELGDSALYLCASRTQGVNEKLFFGSGTQLSVL.

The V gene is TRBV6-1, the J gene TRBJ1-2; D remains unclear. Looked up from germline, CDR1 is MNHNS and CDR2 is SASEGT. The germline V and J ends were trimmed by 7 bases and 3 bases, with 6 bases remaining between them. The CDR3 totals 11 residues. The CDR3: CASNNYYGYTF. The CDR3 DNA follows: TGTGCCAGCAATAACTACTATGGCTACACCTTC.

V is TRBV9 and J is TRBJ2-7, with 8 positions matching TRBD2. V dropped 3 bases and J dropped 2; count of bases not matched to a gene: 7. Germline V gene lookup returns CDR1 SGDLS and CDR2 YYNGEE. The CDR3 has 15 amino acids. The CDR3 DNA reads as TGTGCCAGCAGCGGAACACCGGGACTAGCCTACGAGCAGTACTTC. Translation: CASSGTPGLAYEQYF.

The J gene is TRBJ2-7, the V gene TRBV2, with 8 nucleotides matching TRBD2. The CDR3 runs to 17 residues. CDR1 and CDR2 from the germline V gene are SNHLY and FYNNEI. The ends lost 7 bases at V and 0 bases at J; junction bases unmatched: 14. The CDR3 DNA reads TGTGCCAGCAATAAAGAAGCGGGGGCCCCAAGCTCCTACGAGCAGTACTTC. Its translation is CASNKEAGAPSSYEQYF. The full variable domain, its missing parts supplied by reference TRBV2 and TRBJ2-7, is EPEVTQTPSHQVTQMGQEVILRCVPISNHLYFYWYRQILGQKVEFLVSFYNNEISEKSEIFDDQFSVERPDGSNFTLKIRSTKLEDSAMYFCASNKEAGAPSSYEQYFGPGTRLTVT.

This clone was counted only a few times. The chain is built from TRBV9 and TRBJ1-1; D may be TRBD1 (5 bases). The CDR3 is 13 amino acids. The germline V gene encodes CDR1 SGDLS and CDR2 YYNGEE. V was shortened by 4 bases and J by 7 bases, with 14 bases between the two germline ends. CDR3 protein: CASSLPAGGEAFF. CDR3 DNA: TGTGCCAGCAGCTTACCGGCGGGGGGTGAAGCTTTCTTT.

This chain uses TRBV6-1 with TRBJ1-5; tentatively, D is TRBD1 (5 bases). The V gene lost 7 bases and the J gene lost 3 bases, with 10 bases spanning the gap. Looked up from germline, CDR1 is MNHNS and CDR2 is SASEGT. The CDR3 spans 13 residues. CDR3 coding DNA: TGTGCCAGCACCAGGGTGGACAATCAGCCCCAGCATTTT. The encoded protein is CASTRVDNQPQHF.

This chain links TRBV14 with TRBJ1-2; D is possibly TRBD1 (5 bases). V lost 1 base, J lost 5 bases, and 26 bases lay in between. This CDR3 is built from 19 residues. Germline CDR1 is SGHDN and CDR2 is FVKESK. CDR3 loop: CASSQGVGVIRQRGYGYTF. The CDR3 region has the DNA TGTGCCAGCAGCCAAGGGGTTGGAGTGATCCGACAGCGTGGATATGGCTACACCTTC.

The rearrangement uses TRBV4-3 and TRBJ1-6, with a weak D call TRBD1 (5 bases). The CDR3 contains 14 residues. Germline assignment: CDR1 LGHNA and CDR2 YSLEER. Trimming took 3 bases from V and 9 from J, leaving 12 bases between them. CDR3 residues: CASSHGQGISPLHF. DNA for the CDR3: TGCGCCAGCAGCCACGGGCAGGGAATTTCACCCCTCCACTTT.

DNA of the CDR3: TGCAGCGAACGAGCGGGTCCTAATGAGCAGTTCTTC. Its translation: CSERAGPNEQFF. This chain joins TRBV29-1 and TRBJ2-1, with a weak D call TRBD2 (6 bases). The CDR3 loop spans 12 amino acids. CDR1 and CDR2 (germline): SQVTM, ANQGSEA. V was shortened by 7 bases and J by 7 bases, with 14 bases between the two germline ends.